This T cell receptor (beta chain) is drawn from a study of response to subunit inactivated influenza vaccine. Notes on the study in general: Seasonal influenza vaccination, on each occasion, was suggested by the authors to recruit few new T cells.

TCRdb independently ran MiXCR on the RT-PCR reads; one entry per CDR3 protein. Of some 850,000 distinct CDR3 sequences in the sample, about a fifth are singletons; the top ten hold approximately 10%. V lost 7 bases and J lost 6; bases outside the gene matches: 6. This CDR3 is 13 amino acids long. CDR1 and CDR2 (germline): MNHNS, SASEGT. With respect to this clonotype: The antigen is undetermined.

This sequence joins TRBV6-1 and TRBJ2-5, with 9 bases lining up with TRBD1. Sequenced here: PBMCs from blood, sampled 4 to 6 days after vaccination. The TCR sequence derives from a man in his fifties or sixties who received an inactivated influenza vaccine. The CDR3 coding sequence is TGTGCCAGCAAACAGGGGGCGAGACAGACCCAGTACTTC. As protein: CASKQGARQTQYF.